These 17 T cell receptor beta chains came from one sample sequenced in a study of early T cells in non-severe SARS-CoV-2 infection (dated by TCRdb to about 2021). The library was obtained by 5' RACE. Instrument used: NextSeq 500. TCRdb trimmed the raw reads at Q25, called clones with MiXCR and kept productive beta chains. Every distinct CDR3 protein forms one entry, paired with its most common genes and DNA. In this sample the table shows 70,000 to 85,000 distinct CDR3 sequences, about 13% of which occur a single time. Clones ranked in the top ten supply roughly 5.5% of the sample. Sequences were obtained from whole blood. These receptors all come from an adult who was a healthcare worker with PCR-confirmed SARS-CoV-2 infection or an uninfected control (not recorded which).

The V and J genes are TRBV5-1 and TRBJ2-1; 12 nucleotides line up with TRBD2. Trimming cost V 1 base and J 6 bases; bases outside gene matches: 2. Per the germline V gene, CDR1 is SGHRS and CDR2 is YFSETQ. The length of the CDR3 is 15 residues. CDR3 coding DNA: TGCGCCAGCAGCTTGTCTAGCGGGGGGGCCAATGAGCAGTTCTTC. Amino acids: CASSLSSGGANEQFF.

The chain combines TRBV18 with TRBJ1-1, with D unclear. CDR3 length equals 13 residues. With 3 bases removed from V and 4 bases from J, the gap between germline ends came to 9 bases. Germline V CDR1 and CDR2: KGHSH, LQKENI. The DNA for the CDR3 is TGTGCCAGCTCACCCGACGGGTTCACTGAAGCTTTCTTT. This codes for CASSPDGFTEAFF.

This clonotype was counted between two and nine times. The genes are TRBV6-5 and TRBJ1-2; D is uncertain. V lost 6 bases to trimming and J lost 4 bases, with 15 bases between them. The CDR3 contains 14 residues. Germline values: CDR1 MNHEY, CDR2 SVGAGI. The CDR3, as DNA: TGTGCCAGCAGGCCAACAACGGAGGGCTATGGCTACACCTTC. Amino acids: CASRPTTEGYGYTF.

This rearrangement joins TRBV6-1 to TRBJ2-1, with 11 positions matching TRBD2. Germline CDR1 reads MNHNS; CDR2 reads SASEGT. With V trimmed by 2 bases and J by 9 bases, 0 bases remained unmatched. This CDR3 has 13 amino acids. Written as DNA, the CDR3 is TGTGCCAGCAGTGAACTAGCGGGAGGTGAGCAGTTCTTC. Translating gives CASSELAGGEQFF.

This clonotype showed up just a few times. V gene TRBV11-2 combines with J gene TRBJ2-3; D gene uncertain. Germline values: CDR1 SGHAT, CDR2 FQNNGV. This CDR3 has 12 amino acids. V gave up 6 bases and J gave up 3 bases, with 7 bases separating them. The CDR3 region is CASRKETDTQYF. In DNA form, the CDR3 reads TGTGCCAGCAGGAAGGAAACAGATACGCAGTATTTT.

About this clonotype: This may stem from a read error, because a much larger clone lies one nucleotide away. The genes are TRBV5-8 and TRBJ1-3; D not certain. V was cut by 1 base and J by 0 bases, with 5 bases left in between. The CDR3 sequence is 14 residues long. Per the germline V gene, CDR1 is SGHTS and CDR2 is YDEGEE. CDR3 nucleotides: TGTGCCAGCAGCTTGTCCTACTCTGGAAACACCATATATTTT. Its translation is CASSLSYSGNTIYF.

This clonotype appeared a few times. The chain couples TRBV20-1 to TRBJ2-3, with 9 positions matching TRBD2. This CDR3 spans 16 amino acids. CDR1 DFQATT and CDR2 SNEGSKA come from the germline V gene (reference sequence). Unmatched junction bases numbered 13, after V lost 6 bases and J lost 3 bases. The CDR3 region has the DNA TGCAGTGCCGCCCATTGGCGGGAGGGCATGACAGATACGCAGTATTTT. Its translation is CSAAHWREGMTDTQYF.

The sample holds a few counts of this clonotype. The chain joins TRBV7-2 to TRBJ2-3, with 11 nucleotides matching TRBD2. This CDR3 contains 18 residues. V was clipped by 0 bases and J by 4 bases; unmatched bases: 9. From germline, CDR1 is SGHTA and CDR2 FQGNSA. CDR3 region: CASSLALVLAGVSDTQYF. In DNA, the CDR3 is TGTGCCAGCAGCTTAGCCCTCGTACTAGCGGGAGTATCAGATACGCAGTATTTT.

This clonotype occurred many times. The chain carries TRBV18 and TRBJ1-5; D is perhaps TRBD1 (5 bases). CDR1 and CDR2 (germline): KGHSH, LQKENI. CDR3 length equals 13 residues. Trimming took 5 bases from V and 5 from J, leaving 10 bases between them. CDR3 in amino acids: CASSTMTDQPQHF. As DNA, the CDR3 is TGTGCCAGCTCAACAATGACAGATCAGCCCCAGCATTTT.

This clonotype was found many times. This chain joins TRBV12-3 or TRBV12-4 and TRBJ1-2; a weak D match, TRBD1 (6 bases). The CDR3 runs 14 residues. V was pared by 6 bases and J by 2 bases, with 13 bases between. This CDR3 is CASSLRTENYGYTF. The CDR3 DNA follows: TGTGCCAGCAGCCTGCGGACAGAGAACTATGGCTACACCTTC.

The table lists this clonotype with a few counts. CDR3: CASSQGRGEQYF. CDR3 sequence (DNA): TGTGCCAGCAGCCAGGGGAGGGGCGAGCAGTACTTC. The rearrangement links TRBV6-1 to TRBJ2-7; D may be TRBD2 (7 bases). The germline V and J ends were trimmed by 6 bases and 6 bases, with 12 bases remaining between them. The CDR3 contains 12 residues. Germline CDR1 is MNHNS and CDR2 is SASEGT.

This chain's CDR3 is CASSLGIAGYQETQYF. The CDR3 DNA follows: TGTGCCAGCAGCTTGGGGATAGCGGGGTACCAAGAGACCCAGTACTTC. V is TRBV7-2 and J is TRBJ2-5, with TRBD2 matching 8 bases. CDR3 length: 16 residues. V lost 3 bases to trimming and J lost 0 bases; unmatched junction nucleotides: 6. Germline CDR1 SGHTA, CDR2 FQGNSA.

The table lists this clonotype with many counts. This rearrangement joins TRBV11-2 to TRBJ2-5; weak D call: TRBD1 (5 bases). Deletions cut 2 bases from V and 1 base from J, with 17 bases between. This CDR3 region has 17 residues. CDR1 and CDR2 (germline): SGHAT, FQNNGV. DNA of the CDR3: TGTGCCAGCAGCTTACGTTGGGGCAGCCCGACCCAAGAGACCCAGTACTTC. It encodes CASSLRWGSPTQETQYF.

This sequence joins TRBV12-3 or TRBV12-4 and TRBJ2-3; D is unresolved. Trimming cost V 3 bases and J 2 bases, with 3 bases left between them. The CDR3 is made up of 12 amino acids. CDR3: CASSFHTDTQYF. In DNA form, the CDR3 reads TGTGCCAGCAGTTTTCACACAGATACGCAGTATTTT.

This clonotype was seen only a few times. The chain carries TRBV9 and TRBJ2-3; TRBD1 is a possible D gene (5 bases). The ends were cut back, 0 bases at V and 2 bases at J, with 7 bases in the middle. The CDR3 consists of 14 residues. The V gene's germline CDR1 is SGDLS and CDR2 YYNGEE. The CDR3 loop is CASSVEGYTDTQYF. The CDR3 nucleotides are TGTGCCAGCAGCGTAGAGGGGTACACAGATACGCAGTATTTT.

The V and J genes are TRBV15 and TRBJ1-5; no firm D call. CDR1 is LNHNV and CDR2 is YYDKDF in the germline V gene (reference sequence). The ends were cut back, 0 bases at V and 2 bases at J, with 11 bases in the middle. The CDR3 extends over 16 amino acids. CDR3 bases: TGTGCCACCAGCAGAGATGGAGGGTCGGGCAATCAGCCCCAGCATTTT. Translation gives CATSRDGGSGNQPQHF.

This clonotype has a count of ten or more. The chain links TRBV27 to TRBJ1-5; no clear D gene. V lost 6 bases and J 5 bases, leaving 14 bases between the germline ends. The CDR3 extends over 14 amino acids. In germline, CDR1 is MNHEY, CDR2 SMNVEV (reference sequence). The CDR3 loop is CASRKGRADQPQHF. CDR3 DNA: TGTGCCAGCAGGAAGGGAAGAGCTGATCAGCCCCAGCATTTT.